The rows below give T cell receptor beta chains drawn from one sample of a study of T cell responses to AZD1222 COVID-19 vaccine. Repertoires were generated with immunoSEQ multiplex PCR, while TCRdb's copy carries only in-frame clones and drops some. In the table there are about 62,000 clones, roughly 89% of which are singletons. Specimen: peripheral blood, collected on day 0 of AZD1222 vaccination. The receptors originated from an adult in good health. Both conserved end residues are part of each CDR3. Each record gives: J gene, V gene, clone size, D gene, CDR3 protein, CDR3 DNA. D genes are given only for firm matches. A row's size may be missing; if present it is once, few, many or a size class.

>TRBJ1-3|TRBV9|NA|NA
CASSEGPYSGNTIYF
TGTGCCAGCAGCGAGGGCCCTTACTCTGGAAACACCATATATTTT
>TRBJ2-2|TRBV7-9|NA|TRBD1
CASSVSGGANTGELFF
TGTGCCAGCAGCGTCTCAGGGGGCGCGAACACCGGGGAGCTGTTTTTT
>TRBJ2-1|TRBV5-4|NA|TRBD1
CASSPVGTAYNEQFF
TGTGCCAGCAGCCCTGTCGGGACAGCTTACAATGAGCAGTTCTTC
>TRBJ2-5|TRBV6-4|once|NA
CAIKMGGRQETQYF
TGTGCCATCAAAATGGGGGGCCGCCAAGAGACCCAGTACTTC
>TRBJ1-1|TRBV5-1|NA|NA
CASSPGPNTEAFF
TGCGCCAGCAGCCCTGGGCCGAACACTGAAGCTTTCTTT
>TRBJ2-7|TRBV3-1/TRBV3-2|NA|TRBD2
CASSQGGTSYEQYF
TGTGCCAGCAGCCAGGGGGGGACCTCCTACGAGCAGTACTTC
>TRBJ1-2|TRBV12-3/TRBV12-4|once|NA
CASSFGGWGGYTF
TGTGCCAGCAGTTTTGGGGGCTGGGGTGGCTACACCTTC
>TRBJ2-6|TRBV7-3|NA|TRBD1
CASSGQGASGANVLTF
TGTGCCAGCAGCGGACAGGGGGCCTCTGGGGCCAACGTCCTGACTTTC
>TRBJ2-1|TRBV7-3|NA|NA
CASSLLGSGDEQFF
TGTGCCAGCAGCTTACTGGGGTCCGGGGATGAGCAGTTCTTC
>TRBJ2-3|TRBV7-6|NA|TRBD2
CASSSLAGGVSTDTQYF
TGTGCCAGCAGCTCCCTCGCCGGGGGGGTTAGCACAGATACGCAGTATTTT
>TRBJ2-2|TRBV5-1|NA|NA
CASSLAGTPTGELFF
TGCGCCAGCAGCTTGGCGGGGACTCCGACCGGGGAGCTGTTTTTT
>TRBJ2-7|TRBV19|NA|NA
CASKERGGGEQYF
TGTGCCAGTAAAGAGAGGGGGGGCGGCGAGCAGTACTTC
>TRBJ1-2|TRBV12-3/TRBV12-4|NA|NA
CASSFRGRNGYTF
TGTGCCAGCAGTTTCCGGGGAAGGAATGGCTACACCTTC
>TRBJ2-7|TRBV7-2|NA|NA
CASNPLRLGYEQYF
TGTGCCAGCAACCCTCTCCGTTTGGGTTACGAGCAGTACTTC
>TRBJ2-1|TRBV5-1|NA|NA
CASSLFQGVNEQFF
TGCGCCAGCAGCTTGTTCCAGGGAGTGAATGAGCAGTTCTTC
>TRBJ1-4|TRBV24-1|NA|NA
CATSDLHRTNKPTNEKLFF
TGTGCCACCAGTGATTTGCACAGGACGAACAAACCAACTAATGAAAAACTGTTTTTT
>TRBJ1-5|TRBV7-2|NA|NA
CASSSQGLNQPQHF
TGTGCCAGCAGCTCACAGGGCCTCAATCAGCCCCAGCATTTT
>TRBJ1-1|TRBV6-5|once|NA
CASGGAGRTEAFF
TGTGCCAGCGGGGGGGCAGGGAGAACTGAAGCTTTCTTT
>TRBJ1-2|TRBV20-1|NA|NA
CSASGYYGYTF
TGCAGTGCTTCTGGGTACTATGGCTACACCTTC
>TRBJ1-5|TRBV12-3/TRBV12-4|NA|TRBD1
CASRPGGHQPQHF
TGTGCCAGCAGACCAGGGGGGCATCAGCCCCAGCATTTT
>TRBJ1-2|TRBV12-3/TRBV12-4|NA|NA
CASSKQGTGYTF
TGTGCCAGCAGCAAACAGGGTACTGGCTACACCTTC
>TRBJ2-5|TRBV3-1/TRBV3-2|NA|TRBD2
CASSQAGGQETQYF
TGTGCCAGCAGCCAAGCGGGGGGGCAAGAGACCCAGTACTTC
>TRBJ1-5|TRBV19|NA|NA
CASSMRGDWKGNQPQHF
TGTGCCAGTAGTATGAGGGGGGATTGGAAGGGCAATCAGCCCCAGCATTTT
>TRBJ1-4|TRBV7-2|NA|NA
CASSLSRRKLFF
TGTGCCAGCAGCTTATCGAGACGGAAACTGTTTTTT
>TRBJ1-2|TRBV6-5|NA|TRBD1
CASSLYRGPYYGYTF
TGTGCCAGCAGTTTATACAGGGGGCCGTACTATGGCTACACCTTC
>TRBJ1-1|TRBV3-1/TRBV3-2|once|TRBD1
CASSPGTARTEAFF
TGTGCCAGCAGCCCCGGGACAGCGAGAACTGAAGCTTTCTTT
>TRBJ1-4|TRBV18|NA|NA
CASSPPGTAATNEKLFF
TGTGCCAGCTCACCACCGGGGACGGCTGCAACTAATGAAAAACTGTTTTTT
>TRBJ2-7|TRBV19|few|NA
CASSRASTGEQYF
TGTGCCAGTAGTCGTGCGTCGACTGGGGAGCAGTACTTC
>TRBJ2-2|TRBV5-4|NA|TRBD1
CASSSRDRSTGELFF
TGTGCCAGCAGCTCCCGGGACAGGAGCACCGGGGAGCTGTTTTTT
>TRBJ1-6|TRBV4-1|NA|TRBD1
CASSLLSLGQGYNSPLHF
TGCGCCAGCAGCCTACTTTCCCTGGGACAGGGTTATAATTCACCCCTCCACTTT
>TRBJ1-5|TRBV5-1|NA|NA
CASSLGVNNQPQHF
TGCGCCAGCAGCTTGGGGGTCAACAATCAGCCCCAGCATTTT
>TRBJ1-2|TRBV14|NA|TRBD1
CASSHIAGQGSYGYTF
TGTGCCAGCAGCCACATAGCCGGACAGGGTAGCTATGGCTACACCTTC
>TRBJ2-5|TRBV5-1|NA|TRBD1
CASSWAGQAIQETQYF
TGCGCCAGCAGTTGGGCCGGACAGGCGATACAAGAGACCCAGTACTTC
>TRBJ1-4|TRBV5-1|NA|NA
CASSLSGISSEKLFF
TGCGCCAGCAGCCTATCCGGGATTTCGAGTGAAAAACTGTTTTTT
>TRBJ2-2|TRBV11-3|NA|TRBD1
CASSSPGQGAAGTGELFF
TGTGCCAGCAGCTCGCCGGGACAGGGGGCCGCAGGGACCGGGGAGCTGTTTTTT
>TRBJ1-2|TRBV27|NA|NA
CASRPGQTGGYTF
TGTGCCAGCAGACCGGGACAAACTGGGGGCTACACCTTC
>TRBJ2-7|TRBV5-1|NA|TRBD2
CASSLGTSGPYEQYF
TGCGCCAGCAGTTTGGGGACTAGCGGGCCGTACGAGCAGTACTTC
>TRBJ1-2|TRBV5-1|once|NA
CASSSSISPRRRGTDMGGYTF
TGCGCCAGCAGCTCTTCTATATCCCCTCGTAGGAGAGGGACCGACATGGGTGGCTACACCTTC
>TRBJ2-1|TRBV18|NA|TRBD1
CASSRDRGMNEQFF
TGTGCCAGCTCCCGGGACAGGGGAATGAATGAGCAGTTCTTC
>TRBJ1-1|TRBV2|NA|NA
CASSDGSLQTRAFF
TGTGCCAGCAGTGATGGGTCTCTCCAAACCCGAGCTTTCTTT
>TRBJ1-6|TRBV5-1|NA|NA
CASSLEHGTNSPLHF
TGCGCCAGCAGCTTGGAACACGGAACTAATTCACCCCTCCACTTT
>TRBJ2-7|TRBV30|few|TRBD1
CASSPGTGREQYF
TGTGCCTCTTCTCCCGGGACAGGGAGGGAGCAGTACTTC
>TRBJ1-5|TRBV3-1/TRBV3-2|once|NA
CASSQRHGNQPQHF
TGTGCCAGCAGCCAACGACATGGCAATCAGCCCCAGCATTTT
>TRBJ2-2|TRBV30|NA|NA
CAWSTTYESTGELFF
TGTGCCTGGAGTACTACCTATGAGAGCACCGGGGAGCTGTTTTTT
>TRBJ2-5|TRBV15|NA|TRBD2
CATSRVRMTSGGETQYF
TGTGCCACCAGCAGAGTTAGGATGACTAGCGGGGGAGAGACCCAGTACTTC
>TRBJ1-4|TRBV7-9|NA|NA
CASSFGSAAPNEKLFF
TGTGCCAGCAGCTTTGGGTCGGCAGCCCCTAATGAAAAACTGTTTTTT
>TRBJ2-2|TRBV27|NA|NA
CASSLQGPRGGELFF
TGTGCCAGCAGTCTCCAGGGCCCTCGTGGCGGGGAGCTGTTTTTT
>TRBJ2-2|TRBV5-1|once|TRBD2
CASSLSSGGVTGELFF
TGCGCCAGCAGCCTATCAAGCGGGGGAGTCACCGGGGAGCTGTTTTTT
>TRBJ2-7|TRBV5-6|NA|TRBD1
CASSPGQGVYEQYF
TGTGCCAGCAGCCCGGGACAGGGTGTCTACGAGCAGTACTTC
>TRBJ1-1|TRBV18|once|TRBD1
CASSVQGGTEAFF
TGTGCCAGCTCAGTACAGGGGGGCACTGAAGCTTTCTTT
>TRBJ1-6|TRBV3-1/TRBV3-2|few|NA
CASRSGTRNSSPLHF
TGTGCCAGCAGATCAGGGACAAGAAATTCATCACCCCTCCACTTT
>TRBJ1-5|TRBV18|once|NA
CASSPGRGSNQPQHF
TGTGCCAGCTCACCCGGGAGGGGTAGCAATCAGCCCCAGCATTTT
>TRBJ2-3|TRBV5-1|NA|NA
CASRSGGPTTDTQYF
TGCGCCAGCAGGAGTGGGGGGCCCACCACAGATACGCAGTATTTT
>TRBJ1-1|TRBV7-2|NA|NA
CASSLQGYTEAFF
TGTGCCAGCAGCTTACAGGGATACACTGAAGCTTTCTTT
>TRBJ1-5|TRBV7-8|NA|TRBD1
CASSRTGVNQPQHF
TGTGCCAGCAGCCGGACAGGGGTCAATCAGCCCCAGCATTTT
>TRBJ2-5|TRBV7-3|NA|NA
CASSLRKSETQYF
TGTGCCAGCAGCTTAAGGAAATCGGAGACCCAGTACTTC
>TRBJ1-4|TRBV6-5|NA|NA
CASRSAGINEKLFF
TGTGCCAGCAGGTCGGCAGGCATTAATGAAAAACTGTTTTTT
>TRBJ2-3|TRBV18|NA|NA
CASSQDTDTQYF
TGTGCCAGCTCCCAAGACACAGATACGCAGTATTTT
>TRBJ2-7|TRBV6-5|NA|TRBD1
CASRTTGHSYEQYF
TGTGCCAGCAGGACGACAGGGCACTCCTATGAGCAGTACTTC